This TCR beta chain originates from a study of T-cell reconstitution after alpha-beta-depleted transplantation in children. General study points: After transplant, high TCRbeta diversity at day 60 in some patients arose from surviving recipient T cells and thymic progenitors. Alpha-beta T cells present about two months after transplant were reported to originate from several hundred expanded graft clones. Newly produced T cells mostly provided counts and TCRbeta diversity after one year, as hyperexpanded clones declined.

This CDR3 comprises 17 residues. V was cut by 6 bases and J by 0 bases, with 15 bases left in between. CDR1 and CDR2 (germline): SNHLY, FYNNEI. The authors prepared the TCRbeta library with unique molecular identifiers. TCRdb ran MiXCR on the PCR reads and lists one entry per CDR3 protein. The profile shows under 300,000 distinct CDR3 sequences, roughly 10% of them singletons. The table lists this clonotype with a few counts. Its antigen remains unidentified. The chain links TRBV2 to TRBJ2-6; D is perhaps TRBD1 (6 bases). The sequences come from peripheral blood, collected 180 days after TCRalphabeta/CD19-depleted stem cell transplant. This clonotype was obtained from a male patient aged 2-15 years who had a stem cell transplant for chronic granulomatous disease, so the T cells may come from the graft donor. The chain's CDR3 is CASSAVTGLSGANVLTF. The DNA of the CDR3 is TGTGCCAGCAGCGCAGTGACAGGACTCTCTGGGGCCAACGTCCTGACTTTC.